The 3 T cell receptor beta chains in this list originate from one sample, sequenced in a study of high-grade serous ovarian cancer treatment subgroups. Tumor tissue was taken before any definitive surgery or chemotherapy was given. This table comes from immunoSEQ multiplex PCR, and its TCRdb copy is limited to in-frame clones, with some not included. The profile shows around 30,000 clones, approximately 79% of them singletons. Specimen: tumor tissue. These receptors came from a human donor with high-grade serous ovarian cancer.

The chain employs TRBV2 and TRBJ2-2; TRBD2 agrees at 12 bases. This CDR3 is 16 amino acids long. Germline CDR1 SNHLY, CDR2 FYNNEI. After removal of 7 bases from V and 0 bases from J, the junction contained 3 bases not matched to a gene. CDR3 sequence (DNA): TGTGCCAGCACGACTAGCGGGAGAGCGAACACCGGGGAGCTGTTTTTT. It translates to CASTTSGRANTGELFF.

This sequence joins TRBV29-1 and TRBJ1-5; TRBD1 might be the D (5 bases). Trimming took 6 bases from V and 3 from J, leaving 12 bases between them. CDR1 SQVTM and CDR2 ANQGSEA come from the germline V gene. The CDR3 is 13 residues long. CDR3 DNA sequence: TGCAGCGTGACAGACAGATACAATCAGCCCCAGCATTTT. Its protein product is CSVTDRYNQPQHF.

The chain has TRBV15 and TRBJ1-3, with 9 nucleotides matching TRBD1. The CDR3 spans 14 residues. The V segment lost 8 bases and the J segment 2 bases; nucleotides outside the gene matches: 4. CDR1 LNHNV and CDR2 YYDKDF come from the germline V gene (reference sequence). The DNA for the CDR3 is TGTGCCACCGGCGGGACAGGGCCTGGAAACACCATATATTTT. This codes for CATGGTGPGNTIYF.